Listed here is a single T cell receptor (beta chain). The source of the sample is a study of shared clonotypes between healthy human individuals. Trimming took 3 bases from V and 0 from J, leaving 13 bases between them. Germline loops: CDR1 SGHRS, CDR2 YFSETQ. This CDR3 has 16 amino acids. Clones were read by immunoSEQ multiplex PCR, and TCRdb kept only the in-frame ones, dropping some. The table records under 650,000 clones, 90% to 96% of them present only once. The sequence derives from a woman aged 30 to 39 in good health. What was sequenced was naive CD4+ T cells sorted from blood. Specified subset: CD45RA+ positively selected. The chain combines TRBV5-1 with TRBJ1-3; possible D gene TRBD1, 5 bases. This CDR3 reads CASSWDGQSSGNTIYF. In DNA form, the CDR3 reads TGCGCCAGCAGCTGGGACGGCCAGAGCTCTGGAAACACCATATATTTT. The variable domain in full, completed from reference TRBV5-1 and TRBJ1-3, reads KAGVTQTPRYLIKTRGQQVTLSCSPISGHRSVSWYQQTPGQGLQFLFEYFSETQRNKGNFPGRFSGRQFSNSRSEMNVSTLELGDSALYLCASSWDGQSSGNTIYFGEGSWLTVV.